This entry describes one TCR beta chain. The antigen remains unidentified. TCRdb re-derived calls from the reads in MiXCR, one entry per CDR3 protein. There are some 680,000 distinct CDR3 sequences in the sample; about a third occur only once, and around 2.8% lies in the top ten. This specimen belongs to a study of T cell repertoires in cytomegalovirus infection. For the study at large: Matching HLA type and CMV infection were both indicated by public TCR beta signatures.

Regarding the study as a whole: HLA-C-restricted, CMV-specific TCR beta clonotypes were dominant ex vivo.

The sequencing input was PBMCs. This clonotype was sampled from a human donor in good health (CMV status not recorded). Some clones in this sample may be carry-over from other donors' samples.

Written as DNA, the CDR3 is TGTGCCAGTAGTACTCGACAGGGGAACTCCTACGAGCAGTACTTC. It translates to CASSTRQGNSYEQYF. V gene TRBV19 combines with J gene TRBJ2-7; 8 nucleotides match TRBD1. The germline V gene has CDR1 LNHDA and CDR2 SQIVND (reference sequence). The trim removed 4 bases at V and 0 bases at J, leaving 5 bases unmatched. The CDR3 is 15 residues long.